The 27 T cell receptor beta chains below were found in one sample sequenced in a study of T-cell reconstitution after alpha-beta-depleted transplantation in children. Preparation of the TCRbeta library involved a method that used unique molecular identifiers. From the PCR reads, TCRdb called clonotypes with MiXCR, one entry per CDR3 protein. The sample shows more than 200,000 distinct CDR3 sequences, 20% to 30% of them seen only once. Sequencing was performed on PBMCs, mostly from graft donor cells, taken 360 days after TCRalphabeta/CD19-depleted stem cell transplant. The receptors shown here come from a female patient aged 2-9 years who had a stem cell transplant for congenital amegakaryocytic thrombocytopenia, so the T cells may come from the graft donor.

This chain links TRBV6-1 with TRBJ2-3; 7 positions agree with TRBD1. Germline V gene lookup returns CDR1 MNHNS and CDR2 SASEGT. V shed 4 bases, J shed 4 bases, and the junction held 14 bases outside the gene matches. The CDR3 length is 17 residues. The CDR3 is CASSAPSTGFRSDTQYF. CDR3 nucleotide sequence: TGTGCCAGCAGTGCGCCCTCGACAGGGTTTAGGTCAGATACGCAGTATTTT.

The chain links TRBV20-1 to TRBJ2-2; 10 bases are shared with TRBD2. The CDR3 consists of 18 residues. Per the germline V gene, CDR1 is DFQATT and CDR2 is SNEGSKA (reference sequence). V dropped 0 bases and J dropped 1; count of bases not matched to a gene: 8. CDR3 DNA: TGCAGTGCTAGAGATCCAACTAGCGGGGACGTGAACACCGGGGAGCTGTTTTTT. The encoded protein is CSARDPTSGDVNTGELFF.

This clonotype was detected only a few times. This chain uses TRBV4-3 with TRBJ1-1; D call uncertain. Trimming removed 3 bases from V and 0 bases from J, with 8 bases in between. CDR3 length: 14 residues. Germline values: CDR1 LGHNA, CDR2 YSLEER. The chain's CDR3 is CASSQVTLNTEAFF. In DNA, the CDR3 is TGCGCCAGCAGCCAGGTCACATTGAACACTGAAGCTTTCTTT.

This clonotype has a handful of counts. The gene calls are TRBV7-6 and TRBJ2-1; D is unresolved. V lost 5 bases and J 4 bases, leaving 12 bases between the germline ends. Germline V gene lookup returns CDR1 SGHVS and CDR2 FNYEAQ. This CDR3 is built from 14 residues. In nucleotides, the CDR3 is TGTGCCAGCAGCCCATATCAGGAGTACAATGAGCAGTTCTTC. Its translation: CASSPYQEYNEQFF.

The gene calls are TRBV12-5 and TRBJ2-2; 11 bases are shared with TRBD2. Germline V gene data show CDR1 as LGHNT and CDR2 as FRNRAP. The CDR3 has 18 residues. Trimming cost V 2 bases and J 5 bases; bases outside gene matches: 10. CDR3 sequence reads: CASGLWVAGGPNTGELFF. DNA for the CDR3: TGTGCTAGTGGTTTGTGGGTAGCGGGGGGGCCTAATACCGGGGAGCTGTTTTTT.

On this clonotype: A much larger clone differs by one base, so this may be a read error. V and J are TRBV27 and TRBJ1-5, with 7 bases matching TRBD1. Losses at the gene ends were 2 bases for V and 8 bases for J; bases not matched to a gene: 6. This CDR3 is 14 amino acids long. Germline CDR1 reads MNHEY; CDR2 reads SMNVEV (reference sequence). The CDR3 is CASSLVGGLEPQHF. The DNA of the CDR3 is TGTGCCAGCAGTTTAGTAGGGGGCTTAGAGCCCCAGCATTTT.

A few counts support this clonotype. This chain connects TRBV20-1 to TRBJ1-4; 9 bases line up with TRBD1. The CDR3 length is 16 residues. Germline trimming cut 3 bases from V and 6 bases from J; bases unmatched to any gene: 11. From germline, CDR1 is DFQATT and CDR2 SNEGSKA (reference sequence). CDR3 amino acids: CSARTNPGQGDEKLFF. Written as DNA, the CDR3 is TGCAGTGCTAGGACTAATCCGGGACAGGGAGATGAAAAACTGTTTTTT.

The chain joins TRBV10-3 to TRBJ2-3; D is possibly TRBD2 (6 bases). This CDR3 is 15 amino acids long. Trimming stripped 2 bases from V and 4 bases from J, with 13 bases between. CDR1 is ENHRY, CDR2 SYGVKD, per germline. The CDR3 here is CAISEVGSSADTQYF. The CDR3 region has the DNA TGTGCCATCAGTGAGGTCGGGAGTTCCGCAGATACGCAGTATTTT.

This clonotype has a count of ten or more. The V call is TRBV4-2, the J call TRBJ2-5; 8 bases map to TRBD1. The CDR3 has 15 amino acids. The junction had 1 base not matched to a gene; V was cut back by 1 base and J by 0 bases. CDR1 and CDR2 (germline): LGHNA, YNFKEQ. The CDR3 DNA follows: TGTGCCAGCAGCCAAGGGGGACAGGACCAAGAGACCCAGTACTTC. Protein sequence: CASSQGGQDQETQYF.

V gene TRBV25-1 combines with J gene TRBJ2-7; TRBD2 matches 7 bases. V shed 3 bases, J shed 0 bases, and the junction held 5 bases outside the gene matches. From germline, CDR1 is MGHDK and CDR2 SYGVNS. This CDR3 comprises 15 residues. The CDR3 DNA reads TGTGCCAGCAGTGACCCCAGCGGGGCCTCCTACGAGCAGTACTTC. Its translation: CASSDPSGASYEQYF.

This clonotype was recorded only once. The CDR3 DNA reads TGTGCCAGCAGCTTAGCGGGACAGGCCCTTAAGCAGTTCTTC. Translation: CASSLAGQALKQFF. The V and J genes are TRBV7-6 and TRBJ2-1; 8 bases map to TRBD1. The CDR3 runs 14 residues. Germline V gives CDR1 SGHVS, CDR2 FNYEAQ. V gave up 0 bases and J gave up 11 bases; unmatched junction bases: 6.

The V and J genes are TRBV20-1 and TRBJ1-1, with D uncertain. Germline V gene sequence: CDR1 DFQATT, CDR2 SNEGSKA (reference sequence). The CDR3 is 14 residues long. CDR3 loop: CIPSWTRTNTEAFF. The CDR3 nucleotides read TGCATACCTTCATGGACCCGGACGAACACTGAAGCTTTCTTT.

In its sample, this clonotype was seen a few times. The V call is TRBV2, the J call TRBJ2-7, with 11 positions matching TRBD2. CDR1 is SNHLY and CDR2 is FYNNEI in the germline V gene. The J segment lost 2 bases and the V segment lost 6 bases, leaving 3 bases of the junction unmatched. This CDR3 has 14 residues. This chain's CDR3 is CASRGTSGTYEQYF. The DNA for the CDR3 is TGTGCCAGCAGAGGGACTAGCGGCACCTACGAGCAGTACTTC.

The rearrangement joins TRBV20-1 to TRBJ2-2; the match to TRBD2 covers 10 bases. The CDR3 spans 17 residues. Unmatched junction bases numbered 6, after V lost 1 base and J lost 1 base. Germline V gives CDR1 DFQATT, CDR2 SNEGSKA (reference sequence). The CDR3 region has the DNA TGCAGTGCTAGAGCACTAGCGGGGTCGCTGAACACCGGGGAGCTGTTTTTT. This gives the protein CSARALAGSLNTGELFF.

This clonotype was picked up many times. The chain combines TRBV12-3 or TRBV12-4 with TRBJ1-1; D is unresolved. V was pared by 6 bases and J by 4 bases, with 21 bases between. CDR3 length: 16 amino acids. CDR3: CASRDRNTPWGTEAFF. CDR3 DNA: TGTGCCAGCAGAGATAGGAACACCCCTTGGGGCACTGAAGCTTTCTTT.

This clonotype was counted only a few times. V is TRBV10-3 and J is TRBJ1-2; D not resolved. V lost 1 base and J lost 0, with 3 bases in between. The CDR3 runs 13 residues. Germline V CDR1 and CDR2: ENHRY, SYGVKD. CDR3 nucleotide sequence: TGTGCCATCAGTGAGTTTGCTAACTATGGCTACACCTTC. Its translation: CAISEFANYGYTF.

This clonotype occurred a few times. The chain employs TRBV7-2 and TRBJ1-2; D possibly corresponds to TRBD1 (5 bases). CDR3 length: 14 amino acids. The germline CDR1 and CDR2 sequences are SGHTA and FQGNSA. V lost 1 base and J lost 8, with 14 bases in between. DNA for the CDR3: TGTGCCAGCAGCTTAGAGTCCGGGGCAAAGGGCTACACCTTC. Translated: CASSLESGAKGYTF.

This clonotype was picked up a small number of times. The rearrangement joins TRBV11-2 to TRBJ2-2, with TRBD1 identical over 11 bases. V lost 1 base, J lost 0 bases, and 13 bases stayed unmatched. This CDR3 is built from 21 residues. CDR1 is SGHAT, CDR2 FQNNGV, per germline. The CDR3 DNA sequence: TGTGCCAGCAGCTTAGGTCCCGGGAGGACAGGGGGCGCCGCGAACACCGGGGAGCTGTTTTTT. Translation: CASSLGPGRTGGAANTGELFF.

This clonotype appeared many times. The CDR3 reads CASSLASGYGYTF. The CDR3 coding sequence is TGCGCCAGCAGCTTGGCCTCCGGCTATGGCTACACCTTC. This chain joins TRBV5-1 and TRBJ1-2; D is undetermined. Trimming took 0 bases from V and 4 from J, leaving 7 bases between them. The germline V gene encodes CDR1 SGHRS and CDR2 YFSETQ. This CDR3 contains 13 residues.

This clonotype was observed a few times. The CDR3 coding sequence is TGCGCCAGCAGTCGGGCGGCTAACTATGGCTACACCTTC. As protein: CASSRAANYGYTF. This sequence joins TRBV10-1 and TRBJ1-2, with no clear D. V was cut by 5 bases and J by 0 bases, with 7 bases left in between. Germline CDR1 reads WNHNN; CDR2 reads SYGVQD (reference sequence). CDR3 length: 13 amino acids.

This clonotype has only a few counts. The chain recombines TRBV28 with TRBJ1-6; D is uncertain. Looked up from germline, CDR1 is MDHEN and CDR2 is SYDVKM. Trimming removed 6 bases at V and 0 bases at J, with 3 bases between. This CDR3 is built from 13 residues. CDR3 amino acids: CASRVSYNSPLHF. Here the CDR3 DNA reads TGTGCCAGCAGGGTCTCCTATAATTCACCCCTCCACTTT. The full variable domain, in which reference TRBV28 and TRBJ1-6 provide the parts outside the CDR3, is DVKVTQSSRYLVKRTGEKVFLECVQDMDHENMFWYRQDPGLGLRLIYFSYDVKMKEKGDIPEGYSVSREKKERFSLILESASTNQTSMYLCASRVSYNSPLHFGNGTRLTVT.

This clonotype was detected many times. V gene TRBV10-2 combines with J gene TRBJ1-1; 8 bases agree with TRBD1. Trimming took 6 bases from V and 9 from J; bases not matched to a gene: 6. The CDR3 consists of 12 residues. In germline, CDR1 is WSHSY, CDR2 SAAADI. CDR3 sequence reads: CASSPDREKAFF. CDR3 nucleotide sequence: TGCGCCAGCAGCCCGGACAGGGAAAAAGCTTTCTTT.

The J gene is TRBJ1-2, the V gene TRBV4-1; D uncertain. V gave up 3 bases and J gave up 2 bases, with 19 bases separating them. CDR3 length: 17 residues. Germline CDR1 MGHRA, CDR2 YSYEKL. The CDR3 sequence is CASSHALPLIKNYGYTF. CDR3 nucleotide sequence: TGCGCCAGCAGCCATGCACTACCCTTGATAAAGAACTATGGCTACACCTTC.

This clonotype turned up a few times. The rearrangement uses TRBV27 and TRBJ1-4, with 7 bases that match TRBD1. Germline V CDR1 and CDR2: MNHEY, SMNVEV (reference sequence). Unmatched junction bases numbered 6, after V lost 4 bases and J lost 4 bases. The CDR3 loop spans 15 amino acids. CDR3 sequence reads: CASSYRGLGNEKLFF. CDR3 nucleotide sequence: TGTGCCAGCAGTTACAGGGGCCTTGGTAATGAAAAACTGTTTTTT.

V usage is TRBV20-1 and J usage is TRBJ2-7, with no clear D. CDR3 length: 13 amino acids. Trimming left V 3 bases short and J 3 bases short, with 12 bases between. Germline V lookup: CDR1 DFQATT, CDR2 SNEGSKA (reference sequence). CDR3 protein: CSASRAGFYEQYF. The CDR3 coding sequence is TGCAGTGCTAGCAGAGCCGGATTCTACGAGCAGTACTTC.

The genes are TRBV10-3 and TRBJ1-1, with D tentatively TRBD1 (5 bases). This CDR3 is 15 amino acids long. CDR1 and CDR2 from the germline V gene are ENHRY and SYGVKD. The V end lost 2 bases, the J end lost 6 bases, and 16 bases lay between the germline ends. CDR3: CAISEKGDLGAEAFF. The CDR3 nucleotides read TGTGCCATCAGTGAGAAAGGGGATCTGGGTGCTGAAGCTTTCTTT.

Concerning this clonotype: The junction does not match germline at one end; this may be a read error. This chain connects TRBV3-1 to TRBJ2-5; 7 bases line up with TRBD2. Germline V gives CDR1 LGHDT, CDR2 YNNKEL (reference sequence). The CDR3 is made up of 15 amino acids. This chain's CDR3 is CASSQMSSGQKTQYF. In nucleotides, the CDR3 is TGTGCCAGCAGCCAAATGTCTAGCGGCCAAAAGACCCAGTACTTC.